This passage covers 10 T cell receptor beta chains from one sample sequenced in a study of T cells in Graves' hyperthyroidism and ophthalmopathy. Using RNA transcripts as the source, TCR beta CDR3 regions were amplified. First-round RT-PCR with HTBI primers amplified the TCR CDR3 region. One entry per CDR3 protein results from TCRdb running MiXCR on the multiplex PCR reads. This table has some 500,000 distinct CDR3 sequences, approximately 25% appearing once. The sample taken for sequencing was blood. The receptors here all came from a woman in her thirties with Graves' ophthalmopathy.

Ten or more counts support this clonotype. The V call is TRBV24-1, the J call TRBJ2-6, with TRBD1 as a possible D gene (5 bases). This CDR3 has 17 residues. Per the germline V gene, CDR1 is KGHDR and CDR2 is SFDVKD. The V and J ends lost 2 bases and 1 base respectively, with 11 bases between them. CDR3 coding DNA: TGTGCCACCAGTGATTCCAGGGTCGGGTCTGGGGCCAACGTCCTGACTTTC. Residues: CATSDSRVGSGANVLTF.

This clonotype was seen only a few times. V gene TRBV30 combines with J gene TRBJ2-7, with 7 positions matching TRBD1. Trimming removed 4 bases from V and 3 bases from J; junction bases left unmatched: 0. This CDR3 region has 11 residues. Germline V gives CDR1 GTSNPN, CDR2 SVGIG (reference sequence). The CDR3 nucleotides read TGTGCCTGGACAGGGGGCTACGAGCAGTACTTC. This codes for CAWTGGYEQYF.

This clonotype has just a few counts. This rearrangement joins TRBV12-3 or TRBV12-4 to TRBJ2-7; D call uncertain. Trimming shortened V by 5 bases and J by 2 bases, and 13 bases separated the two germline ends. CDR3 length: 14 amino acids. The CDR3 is CASSDGLMAYEQYF. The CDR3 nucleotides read TGTGCCAGCAGTGACGGGTTAATGGCCTACGAGCAGTACTTC.

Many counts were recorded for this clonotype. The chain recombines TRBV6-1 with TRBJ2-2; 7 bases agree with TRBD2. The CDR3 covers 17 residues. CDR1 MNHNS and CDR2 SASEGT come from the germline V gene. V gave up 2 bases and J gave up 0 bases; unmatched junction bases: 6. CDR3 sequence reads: CASSETLGGANTGELFF. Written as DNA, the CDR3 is TGTGCCAGCAGTGAAACGTTGGGGGGGGCGAACACCGGGGAGCTGTTTTTT.

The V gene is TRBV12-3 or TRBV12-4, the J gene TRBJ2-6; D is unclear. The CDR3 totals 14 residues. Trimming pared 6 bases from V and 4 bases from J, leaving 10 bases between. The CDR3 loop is CASSRATGANVLTF. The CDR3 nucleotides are TGTGCCAGCAGCCGAGCAACCGGGGCCAACGTCCTGACTTTC.

The CDR3 nucleotides read TGTGCCACCAGCAGGACCGGGACATGGGACTATGGCTACACCTTC. Translating it yields CATSRTGTWDYGYTF. The chain is built from TRBV15 and TRBJ1-2, with D perhaps matching TRBD1 (6 bases). V lost 3 bases and J lost 3, with 14 bases in between. The CDR3 extends over 15 amino acids. Germline V gene lookup returns CDR1 LNHNV and CDR2 YYDKDF (reference sequence).

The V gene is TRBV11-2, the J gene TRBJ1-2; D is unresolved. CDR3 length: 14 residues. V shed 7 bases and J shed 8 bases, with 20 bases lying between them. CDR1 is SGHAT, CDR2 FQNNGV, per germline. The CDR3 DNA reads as TGTGCCAGCACCCCAAGAGGGTTGGATGGCGGCTACACCTTC. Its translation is CASTPRGLDGGYTF.

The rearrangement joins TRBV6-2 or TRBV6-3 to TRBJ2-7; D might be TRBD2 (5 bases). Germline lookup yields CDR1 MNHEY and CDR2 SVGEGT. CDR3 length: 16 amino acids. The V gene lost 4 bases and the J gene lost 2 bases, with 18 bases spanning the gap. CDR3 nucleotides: TGTGCCAGCAGTTCCCCAACTACGGGAAAAGCCTACGAGCAGTACTTC. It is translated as CASSSPTTGKAYEQYF.

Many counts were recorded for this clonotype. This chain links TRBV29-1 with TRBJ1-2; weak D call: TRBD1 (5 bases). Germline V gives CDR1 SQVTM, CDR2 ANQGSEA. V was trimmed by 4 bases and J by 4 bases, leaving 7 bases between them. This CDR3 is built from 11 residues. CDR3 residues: CSVGGSYGYTF. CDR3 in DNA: TGCAGCGTTGGGGGCAGCTATGGCTACACCTTC.

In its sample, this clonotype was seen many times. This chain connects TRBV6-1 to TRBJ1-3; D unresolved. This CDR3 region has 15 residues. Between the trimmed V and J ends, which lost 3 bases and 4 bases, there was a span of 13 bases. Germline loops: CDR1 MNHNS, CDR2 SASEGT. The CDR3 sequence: CASSDGVIDGNTIYF. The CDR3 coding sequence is TGTGCCAGCAGTGATGGGGTCATCGACGGAAACACCATATATTTT.